Below, 22 T cell receptor beta chains from the same sample are listed, as sequenced in a study of shared clonotypes between healthy human individuals. Repertoires were generated with immunoSEQ multiplex PCR, while TCRdb's copy carries only in-frame clones and drops some. The sample gives approximately 500,000 clones, 90% to 96% of which show up once; 0.06% is in the top ten. The sequencing input was naive CD4+ T cells sorted from blood. Documented subset: CD45RA+ positively selected. The receptors originated from a woman in her twenties or thirties in good health.

The genes are TRBV28 and TRBJ2-1, with 7 bases fitting TRBD2. The germline V gene encodes CDR1 MDHEN and CDR2 SYDVKM. This CDR3 region has 16 residues. The ends lost 3 bases at V and 3 bases at J; junction bases unmatched: 8. The CDR3 nucleotides are TGTGCCAGCAGTTTCACCATCCGGGAGGTCTACAATGAGCAGTTCTTC. It encodes CASSFTIREVYNEQFF.

The chain carries TRBV5-8 and TRBJ1-5; no reliable D call. The CDR3 runs 13 residues. The V end was cut by 0 bases, the J end by 7 bases, with 8 bases between. Germline CDR1 SGHTS, CDR2 YDEGEE. For the CDR3, the DNA is TGTGCCAGCAGCTTGGAGGGTCGGCAGCCCCAGCATTTT. Translated: CASSLEGRQPQHF.

The V and J genes are TRBV27 and TRBJ1-2; 8 nucleotides match TRBD1. Trimming cost V 3 bases and J 7 bases; bases outside gene matches: 1. There are 12 residues in the CDR3. The germline CDR1 and CDR2 sequences are MNHEY and SMNVEV (reference sequence). The CDR3 is CASSLTGVGYTF. DNA for the CDR3: TGTGCCAGCAGTTTGACAGGGGTTGGCTACACCTTC.

The chain uses TRBV5-1 and TRBJ2-3; no clear D gene. V gave up 3 bases and J gave up 4 bases, with 12 bases separating them. The CDR3 runs 14 residues. Germline V lookup: CDR1 SGHRS, CDR2 YFSETQ. The CDR3 bases are TGCGCCAGCAGCTCTGGCTCGAGCTCAGATACGCAGTATTTT. Translation gives CASSSGSSSDTQYF.

This chain uses TRBV28 with TRBJ2-7; D is unclear. Germline V lookup: CDR1 MDHEN, CDR2 SYDVKM. V dropped 8 bases and J dropped 0 bases, with 5 bases sitting between them. The CDR3 runs to 11 residues. The DNA for the CDR3 is TGTGCCAGCGGAAGCTCCTACGAGCAGTACTTC. Protein: CASGSSYEQYF.

The sample holds one count of this clone. The chain uses TRBV11-2 and TRBJ2-7; no definite D call. The CDR3 is made up of 12 amino acids. V dropped 3 bases and J dropped 2 bases, with 5 bases sitting between them. In germline, CDR1 is SGHAT, CDR2 FQNNGV. CDR3 loop: CASSFSPYEQYF. The CDR3 DNA is TGTGCCAGCAGCTTTAGTCCCTACGAGCAGTACTTC.

The J gene is TRBJ2-3, the V gene TRBV7-2, with D possibly TRBD2 on 5 matching bases. Germline V CDR1 and CDR2: SGHTA, FQGNSA. V was clipped by 3 bases and J by 6 bases, with 19 bases between them. The CDR3 loop spans 16 amino acids. This CDR3 is CASSFVASRRRDTQYF. CDR3 bases: TGTGCCAGCAGCTTCGTGGCTAGCAGACGAAGGGATACGCAGTATTTT.

The J gene is TRBJ2-7, the V gene TRBV5-4; D not resolved. CDR3 size: 12 residues. In germline, CDR1 is SGHNT, CDR2 YYREEE (reference sequence). The ends were cut back, 2 bases at V and 2 bases at J, with 5 bases in the middle. CDR3 sequence reads: CASSFGTYEQYF. The DNA of the CDR3 is TGTGCCAGCAGCTTTGGGACCTACGAGCAGTACTTC.

The rearrangement uses TRBV11-3 and TRBJ1-1, with D possibly TRBD1 on 5 matching bases. Germline CDR1 is SGHNT and CDR2 is YENEEA. V lost 1 base and J lost 5, with 14 bases in between. The CDR3 length is 15 residues. This CDR3 reads CASSLVRPGWTEAFF. The CDR3 bases are TGTGCCAGCAGCTTAGTTAGGCCAGGGTGGACTGAAGCTTTCTTT.

The chain has TRBV25-1 and TRBJ1-6, with D unclear. Trimming took off 6 bases at V and 0 bases at J, with 6 bases between the two ends. The germline V gene encodes CDR1 MGHDK and CDR2 SYGVNS. The CDR3 covers 14 residues. In DNA form, the CDR3 reads TGTGCCAGCAGCCACCGCTCCTATAATTCACCCCTCCACTTT. Amino acid sequence: CASSHRSYNSPLHF.

The chain has TRBV10-2 and TRBJ2-1, with D unresolved. This CDR3 region has 15 residues. V lost 7 bases to trimming and J lost 9 bases, with 22 bases between them. The V gene's germline CDR1 is WSHSY and CDR2 SAAADI. The DNA of the CDR3 is TGCGCCAGCATGGTACAGTTCCTCATCAACGGTGAGCAGTTCTTC. This sequence encodes CASMVQFLINGEQFF.

The genes are TRBV5-4 and TRBJ2-3; D is perhaps TRBD2 (5 bases). The CDR3 totals 17 residues. Trimming pared 1 base from V and 0 bases from J, leaving 15 bases between. The germline V gene has CDR1 SGHNT and CDR2 YYREEE (reference sequence). The CDR3 region has the DNA TGTGCCAGCAGCTTGAGGGTAGCGCAGCCTAGCACAGATACGCAGTATTTT. Translated: CASSLRVAQPSTDTQYF.

The V gene is TRBV28, the J gene TRBJ1-3, with 9 bases lining up with TRBD1. Germline lookup yields CDR1 MDHEN and CDR2 SYDVKM. V lost 6 bases to trimming and J lost 4 bases; unmatched junction nucleotides: 10. The CDR3 runs to 16 residues. The CDR3: CASRGTGHRSGNTIYF. CDR3 nucleotides: TGTGCCAGCAGGGGGACAGGGCACAGATCGGGAAACACCATATATTTT. The full variable domain, completed using reference TRBV28 and TRBJ1-3, is DVKVTQSSRYLVKRTGEKVFLECVQDMDHENMFWYRQDPGLGLRLIYFSYDVKMKEKGDIPEGYSVSREKKERFSLILESASTNQTSMYLCASRGTGHRSGNTIYFGEGSWLTVV.

The chain carries TRBV5-1 and TRBJ1-4; possible D gene TRBD1, 5 bases. The germline V gene encodes CDR1 SGHRS and CDR2 YFSETQ. The V end lost 4 bases, the J end lost 4 bases, and 11 bases lay between the germline ends. The CDR3 totals 14 residues. CDR3 DNA sequence: TGCGCCAGCAGCACTGGCGGGGGTAATGAAAAACTGTTTTTT. Its protein is CASSTGGGNEKLFF.

The chain recombines TRBV6-5 with TRBJ2-2, with 7 positions matching TRBD2. CDR1 and CDR2 (germline): MNHEY, SVGAGI. J gave up 5 bases and V 8 bases, and 5 bases lay outside the gene matches. The CDR3 runs 13 residues. The CDR3 DNA follows: TGTGCCAGCTGGCGGGAGCGGACCGGGGAGCTGTTTTTT. As protein: CASWRERTGELFF.

The chain has TRBV25-1 and TRBJ2-7; 7 nucleotides line up with TRBD1. CDR1 and CDR2 from the germline V gene are MGHDK and SYGVNS. The CDR3 is 16 residues long. After removal of 3 bases from V and 3 bases from J, the junction contained 11 bases not matched to a gene. CDR3 sequence: CASSDVQTGQRYEQYF. Here the CDR3 DNA reads TGTGCCAGCAGTGACGTCCAGACAGGGCAGCGCTACGAGCAGTACTTC.

The chain uses TRBV6-4 and TRBJ1-1; D may be TRBD1 (6 bases). In germline, CDR1 is MRHNA, CDR2 SNTAGT. Deletions cut 6 bases from V and 1 base from J, with 9 bases between. CDR3 length equals 13 residues. The CDR3 sequence is CASRMTGNTEAFF. The CDR3 region has the DNA TGTGCCAGCAGGATGACAGGGAACACTGAAGCTTTCTTT.

V usage is TRBV10-2 and J usage is TRBJ2-6; TRBD2 is a possible D gene (5 bases). In germline, CDR1 is WSHSY, CDR2 SAAADI. V was pared by 4 bases and J by 0 bases, with 10 bases between. The CDR3 runs 16 residues. The CDR3 region is CASSGVGSSGANVLTF. The CDR3 nucleotides are TGCGCCAGCAGTGGGGTAGGGAGCTCTGGGGCCAACGTCCTGACTTTC.

The genes are TRBV7-9 and TRBJ2-2, with 8 bases lining up with TRBD1. The trim removed 8 bases at V and 2 bases at J, leaving 1 base unmatched. Per germline, CDR1 SEHNR and CDR2 FQNEAQ (reference sequence). The CDR3 totals 13 residues. In DNA, the CDR3 is TGTGCCAGCGGACAGGGCAACACCGGGGAGCTGTTTTTT. It translates to CASGQGNTGELFF.

The V and J genes are TRBV19 and TRBJ2-5, with TRBD1 matching 10 bases. The DNA end lines up better with TRBJ2-7; the J call may be wrong. The CDR3 covers 15 residues. The V gene's germline CDR1 is LNHDA and CDR2 SQIVND (reference sequence). CDR3 region: CASSTGQGSSYEQYF. CDR3 nucleotides: TGTGCCAGTAGTACGGGACAGGGGAGCTCCTACGAGCAGTACTTC.

The count of this clone is one. The gene calls are TRBV28 and TRBJ2-7; 11 bases agree with TRBD2. The CDR3 has 15 amino acids. The V segment lost 6 bases and the J segment 3 bases; nucleotides outside the gene matches: 7. Germline lookup yields CDR1 MDHEN and CDR2 SYDVKM. The CDR3 sequence is CASSSGLAGYYEQYF. DNA of the CDR3: TGTGCCAGCAGCTCTGGACTAGCGGGTTACTACGAGCAGTACTTC.

This chain connects TRBV10-2 to TRBJ1-2; 7 bases are a match to TRBD1. CDR3 size: 13 residues. From germline, CDR1 is WSHSY and CDR2 SAAADI. V lost 3 bases and J lost 6; bases outside the gene matches: 4. DNA of the CDR3: TGCGCCAGCAGTGACGGGACAGCAAATGGCTACACCTTC. Residues: CASSDGTANGYTF.